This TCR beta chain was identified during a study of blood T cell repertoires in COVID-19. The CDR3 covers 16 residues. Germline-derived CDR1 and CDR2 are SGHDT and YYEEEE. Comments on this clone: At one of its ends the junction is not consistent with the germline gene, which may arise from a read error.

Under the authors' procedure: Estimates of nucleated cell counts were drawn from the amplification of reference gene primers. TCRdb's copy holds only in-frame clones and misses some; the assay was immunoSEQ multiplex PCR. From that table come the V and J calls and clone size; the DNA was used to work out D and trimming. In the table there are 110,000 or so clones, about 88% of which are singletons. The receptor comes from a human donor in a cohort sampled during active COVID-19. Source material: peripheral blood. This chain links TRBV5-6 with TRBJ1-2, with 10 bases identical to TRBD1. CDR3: CASSLPRQGARGGLAF. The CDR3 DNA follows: TGTGCCAGCAGCCTACCCCGACAGGGGGCTCGTGGGGGACTCGCCTTC.